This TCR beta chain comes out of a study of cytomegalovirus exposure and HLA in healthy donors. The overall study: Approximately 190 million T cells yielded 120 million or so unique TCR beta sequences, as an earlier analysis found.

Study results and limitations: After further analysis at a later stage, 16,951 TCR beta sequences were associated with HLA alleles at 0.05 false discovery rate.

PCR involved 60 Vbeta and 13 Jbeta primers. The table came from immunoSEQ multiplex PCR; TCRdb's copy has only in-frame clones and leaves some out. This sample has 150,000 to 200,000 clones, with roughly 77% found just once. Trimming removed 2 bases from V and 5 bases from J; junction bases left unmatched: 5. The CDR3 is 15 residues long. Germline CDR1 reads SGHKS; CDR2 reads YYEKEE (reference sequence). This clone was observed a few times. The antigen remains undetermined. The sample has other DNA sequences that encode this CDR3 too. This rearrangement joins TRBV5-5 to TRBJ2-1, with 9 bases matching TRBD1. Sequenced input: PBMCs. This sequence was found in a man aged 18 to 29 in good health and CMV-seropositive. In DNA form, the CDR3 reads TGTGCCAGCAGCTTTAGGGGACAGGGAAACAATGAGCAGTTCTTC. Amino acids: CASSFRGQGNNEQFF. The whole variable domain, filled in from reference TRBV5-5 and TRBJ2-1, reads DAGVTQSPTHLIKTRGQQVTLRCSPISGHKSVSWYQQVLGQGPQFIFQYYEKEERGRGNFPDRFSARQFPNYSSELNVNALLLGDSALYLCASSFRGQGNNEQFFGPGTRLTVL.